Below, 27 T cell receptor beta chains from the same sample are listed, as sequenced in a study of vaccination and CD4 T cells after COVID-19. Treatment indicated: 10-day PBMC culture with coronavirus spike peptide pools or control peptides (ViraFEST assay). These receptors' antigens are unknown. At the Johns Hopkins FTIC core, DNA taken from cultured CD4+ T cells was sequenced by way of the Oncomine TCR Beta short-read assay. TCRdb recomputed calls from the PCR reads with MiXCR, one row per CDR3 protein. The data hold 23,000 or so distinct CDR3 sequences, with roughly 62% observed a single time. Sequenced here: CD4+ T cells from blood, cultured in vitro, sampled after SARS-CoV-2 vaccination. These TCRs come from a human donor who received a COVID-19 vaccine.

This clonotype was detected only once. The rearrangement uses TRBV5-1 and TRBJ2-5; D uncertain. This CDR3 is built from 15 residues. V dropped 5 bases and J dropped 2 bases, with 16 bases sitting between them. Germline V gene sequence: CDR1 SGHRS, CDR2 YFSETQ. The CDR3 DNA is TGCGCCAGCAGGCCCGGAAACCCCATTCAAGAGACCCAGTACTTC. It yields the protein CASRPGNPIQETQYF.

Only one count was recorded for this clonotype. The chain couples TRBV7-9 to TRBJ1-2; 7 bases align to TRBD1. In germline, CDR1 is SEHNR, CDR2 FQNEAQ (reference sequence). V was pared by 5 bases and J by 4 bases, with 1 base of the junction left unmatched. This CDR3 is 12 amino acids long. Here the CDR3 reads CASSRQGYGYTF. The CDR3 bases are TGTGCCAGCAGCCGACAGGGCTATGGCTACACCTTC.

V usage is TRBV2 and J usage is TRBJ1-6, with TRBD1 as a possible D gene (5 bases). CDR1 is SNHLY and CDR2 is FYNNEI in the germline V gene. This CDR3 is 15 amino acids long. V was pared by 2 bases and J by 3 bases, with 8 bases between. CDR3 coding DNA: TGTGCCAGCAGTGAACCGGGGCTCTATAATTCACCCCTCCACTTT. Encoded protein: CASSEPGLYNSPLHF.

The V and J genes are TRBV10-1 and TRBJ1-1, with D tentatively TRBD1 (6 bases). V lost 3 bases, J lost 3 bases, and 8 bases lay in between. The germline CDR1 and CDR2 sequences are WNHNN and SYGVQD (reference sequence). The CDR3 runs 13 residues. The CDR3 loop is CASSDNRDTEAFF. CDR3 nucleotides: TGCGCCAGCAGTGACAACAGGGACACTGAAGCTTTCTTT.

This clonotype occurred once. This chain connects TRBV5-1 to TRBJ1-1, with D perhaps matching TRBD1 (6 bases). The CDR3 sequence is 14 residues long. Germline V gene data show CDR1 as SGHRS and CDR2 as YFSETQ. The V and J ends lost 4 bases and 10 bases respectively, with 20 bases between them. For the CDR3, the DNA is TGCGCCAGCAGCCCCGGGACATCCCGGGTCCCAGCTTTCTTT. Translating gives CASSPGTSRVPAFF.

This sequence joins TRBV3-1 and TRBJ2-5; D perhaps matches TRBD2 (6 bases). Germline V gene sequence: CDR1 LGHDT, CDR2 YNNKEL (reference sequence). This CDR3 has 15 amino acids. Between the trimmed V and J ends, which lost 4 bases and 5 bases, there was a span of 17 bases. DNA of the CDR3: TGTGCCAGCAGCCCGCACCCAGGGACTTGGGAGACCCAGTACTTC. Its protein is CASSPHPGTWETQYF.

The V gene is TRBV6-1, the J gene TRBJ1-2, with TRBD1 matching over 9 bases. Germline loops: CDR1 MNHNS, CDR2 SASEGT. V lost 6 bases, J lost 7 bases, and 9 bases stayed unmatched. The CDR3 sequence is 14 residues long. CDR3 in amino acids: CASRSNRGQVGYTF. As DNA, the CDR3 is TGTGCCAGCAGATCTAACAGGGGGCAGGTTGGCTACACCTTC.

The gene calls are TRBV25-1 and TRBJ2-5, with 15 bases that match TRBD2. V lost 3 bases to trimming and J lost 5 bases; unmatched junction nucleotides: 7. Germline-derived CDR1 and CDR2 are MGHDK and SYGVNS. The CDR3 totals 17 residues. The CDR3: CASSERTSGGARETQYF. In nucleotides, the CDR3 is TGTGCCAGCAGTGAGCGGACTAGCGGGGGGGCCAGGGAGACCCAGTACTTC. Full variable domain (outside the CDR3, taken from reference TRBV25-1 and TRBJ2-5): EADIYQTPRYLVIGTGKKITLECSQTMGHDKMYWYQQDPGMELHLIHYSYGVNSTEKGDLSSESTVSRIRTEHFPLTLESARPSHTSQYLCASSERTSGGARETQYFGPGTRLLVL.

The chain recombines TRBV30 with TRBJ1-1; perhaps TRBD1 as D (5 bases). Germline assignment: CDR1 GTSNPN and CDR2 SVGIG (reference sequence). Trimming stripped 3 bases from V and 4 bases from J, with 12 bases between. This CDR3 spans 13 amino acids. The DNA for the CDR3 is TGTGCCTGGAGCGCCTCGGGGGGCACTGAAGCTTTCTTT. Residues: CAWSASGGTEAFF. Together with reference TRBV30 and TRBJ1-1, the CDR3 gives the full variable domain: SQTIHQWPATLVQPVGSPLSLECTVEGTSNPNLYWYRQAAGRGLQLLFYSVGIGQISSEVPQNLSASRPQDRQFILSSKKLLLSDSGFYLCAWSASGGTEAFFGQGTRLTVV.

The chain is built from TRBV15 and TRBJ2-5, with D perhaps assigned TRBD1 or TRBD2 (5 bases each). The CDR3 consists of 15 residues. Germline CDR1 and CDR2: LNHNV and YYDKDF (reference sequence). V lost 5 bases to trimming and J lost 2 bases, with 15 bases between them. CDR3 DNA sequence: TGTGCCACCAGCTTCCGGGACCGACAACAAGAGACCCAGTACTTC. Its protein is CATSFRDRQQETQYF. The full variable domain, rest sourced from reference TRBV15 and TRBJ2-5, is DAMVIQNPRYQVTQFGKPVTLSCSQTLNHNVMYWYQQKSSQAPKLLFHYYDKDFNNEADTPDNFQSRRPNTSFCFLDIRSPGLGDTAMYLCATSFRDRQQETQYFGPGTRLLVL.

This clonotype has more than one count but fewer than ten. This sequence joins TRBV7-2 and TRBJ2-3; D gene uncertain. The CDR3 covers 11 residues. CDR1 SGHTA and CDR2 FQGNSA come from the germline V gene. V was shortened by 3 bases and J by 6 bases, with 4 bases between the two germline ends. CDR3 nucleotides: TGTGCCAGCAGCTTTCGGGATACGCAGTATTTT. This gives the protein CASSFRDTQYF.

V is TRBV20-1 and J is TRBJ2-7; 11 bases map to TRBD2. Germline V gene lookup returns CDR1 DFQATT and CDR2 SNEGSKA (reference sequence). V was clipped by 5 bases and J by 2 bases; unmatched bases: 5. The CDR3 has 14 amino acids. CDR3 loop: CSARSSGGAYEQYF. DNA of the CDR3: TGCAGTGCTCGTAGTAGCGGGGGGGCCTACGAGCAGTACTTC.

The rearrangement joins TRBV12-3 or TRBV12-4 to TRBJ1-2; D might be TRBD1 (6 bases). V lost 11 bases, J lost 3 bases, and 19 bases lay in between. The CDR3 spans 14 residues. This CDR3 reads CASTWGGVDYGYTF. In DNA, the CDR3 is TGTGCCTCTACTTGGGGGGGCGTAGACTATGGCTACACCTTC.

This clonotype was observed a handful of times. Here the CDR3 reads CSANWRREEETQYF. CDR3 sequence (DNA): TGCAGTGCTAATTGGCGTCGGGAGGAGGAGACCCAGTACTTC. The chain recombines TRBV20-1 with TRBJ2-5; 7 bases line up with TRBD2. The CDR3 has 14 amino acids. The germline gives CDR1 DFQATT, CDR2 SNEGSKA (reference sequence). V dropped 4 bases and J dropped 5; count of bases not matched to a gene: 10.

The table lists this clonotype with a few counts. The chain employs TRBV10-3 and TRBJ1-6; no reliable D call. Trimming shortened V by 8 bases and J by 9 bases, and 14 bases separated the two germline ends. Germline V gene sequence: CDR1 ENHRY, CDR2 SYGVKD. CDR3 length: 13 amino acids. DNA of the CDR3: TGTGCCATCCATGAGGGCGCGCGTTCACCCCTCCACTTT. Translating it yields CAIHEGARSPLHF.

This clonotype turned up a few times. The CDR3 bases are TGTGCCAGCTCACCCCAGGGGAGGAATTCACCCCTCCACTTT. This encodes CASSPQGRNSPLHF. V and J are TRBV18 and TRBJ1-6; TRBD1 is a possible D gene (6 bases). The CDR3 extends over 14 amino acids. CDR1 KGHSH and CDR2 LQKENI come from the germline V gene. Trimming removed 3 bases from V and 7 bases from J, with 10 bases in between. Supplemented by reference TRBV18 and TRBJ1-6, the full variable domain reads NAGVMQNPRHLVRRRGQEARLRCSPMKGHSHVYWYRQLPEEGLKFMVYLQKENIIDESGMPKERFSAEFPKEGPSILRIQQVVRGDSAAYFCASSPQGRNSPLHFGNGTRLTVT.

The chain carries TRBV5-1 and TRBJ2-3; maybe TRBD1 (5 bases). Looked up from germline, CDR1 is SGHRS and CDR2 is YFSETQ. CDR3 length equals 13 residues. Deletions cut 2 bases from V and 7 bases from J, with 11 bases between. In DNA, the CDR3 is TGCGCCAGCAGCTTCAAAGGGGCCTATACGCAGTATTTT. Amino acid sequence: CASSFKGAYTQYF.

The gene calls are TRBV2 and TRBJ1-2; D is unresolved. Trimming shortened V by 4 bases and J by 7 bases, and 13 bases separated the two germline ends. This CDR3 spans 13 amino acids. Germline-derived CDR1 and CDR2 are SNHLY and FYNNEI. In nucleotides, the CDR3 is TGTGCCAGCAGTGTGTCTAAACGCGGTGGCTACACCTTC. It yields the protein CASSVSKRGGYTF.

This rearrangement joins TRBV12-5 to TRBJ1-1; D gene uncertain. CDR3 length: 13 amino acids. The germline V gene has CDR1 LGHNT and CDR2 FRNRAP. V lost 6 bases and J lost 3, with 11 bases in between. The CDR3 loop is CASGLAGYTEAFF. The CDR3 DNA follows: TGTGCTAGTGGCCTTGCTGGATACACTGAAGCTTTCTTT. The full variable domain, in which reference TRBV12-5 and TRBJ1-1 provide the parts outside the CDR3, is DARVTQTPRHKVTEMGQEVTMRCQPILGHNTVFWYRQTMMQGLELLAYFRNRAPLDDSGMPKDRFSAEMPDATLATLKIQPSEPRDSAVYFCASGLAGYTEAFFGQGTRLTVV.

The chain combines TRBV6-1 with TRBJ1-2; D not resolved. The length of the CDR3 is 12 residues. The germline CDR1 and CDR2 sequences are MNHNS and SASEGT. Deletions cut 8 bases from V and 2 bases from J, with 9 bases between. CDR3 sequence (DNA): TGTGCCAGCTTTACGGTGAACTATGGCTACACCTTC. Translating it yields CASFTVNYGYTF.

The CDR3 sequence: CASSSTGARGGYGYTF. Written as DNA, the CDR3 is TGTGCCAGCAGCTCTACAGGGGCCAGGGGAGGCTATGGCTACACCTTC. The chain joins TRBV7-9 to TRBJ1-2; 7 bases are shared with TRBD1. With V trimmed by 4 bases and J by 4 bases, 12 bases remained unmatched. The germline CDR1 and CDR2 sequences are SEHNR and FQNEAQ (reference sequence). CDR3 size: 16 residues.

The V call is TRBV6-1, the J call TRBJ2-5; TRBD1 matches at 7 bases. CDR1 is MNHNS, CDR2 SASEGT, per germline. The V segment lost 4 bases and the J segment 4 bases; nucleotides outside the gene matches: 15. This CDR3 spans 17 amino acids. Written as DNA, the CDR3 is TGTGCCAGCAGTGGCCCCCCTCCCGACAGGGTGGCAGAGACCCAGTACTTC. As protein: CASSGPPPDRVAETQYF.

The gene calls are TRBV7-2 and TRBJ2-7; D gene unclear. Germline V gene data show CDR1 as SGHTA and CDR2 as FQGNSA. The CDR3 loop spans 13 amino acids. V lost 4 bases to trimming and J lost 4 bases, with 11 bases between them. The CDR3 nucleotides read TGTGCCAGCAGCTCCCTAGTAAATTACGAGCAGTACTTC. As protein: CASSSLVNYEQYF.

This clonotype was detected only once. The rearrangement uses TRBV6-1 and TRBJ2-2, with D possibly TRBD2 on 5 matching bases. The CDR3 loop spans 14 amino acids. Germline V gene lookup returns CDR1 MNHNS and CDR2 SASEGT. V was pared by 7 bases and J by 1 base, with 10 bases between. CDR3 sequence: CASMPSRNTGELFF. CDR3 nucleotides: TGTGCCAGCATGCCTAGCAGGAACACCGGGGAGCTGTTTTTT.

In its sample, this clonotype was seen once. CDR3: CASTRTGGSYEQYF. CDR3 sequence (DNA): TGTGCCAGCACTCGGACAGGGGGATCCTACGAGCAGTACTTC. This sequence joins TRBV6-1 and TRBJ2-7; 10 nucleotides match TRBD1. The germline V gene has CDR1 MNHNS and CDR2 SASEGT. Trimming removed 7 bases from V and 1 base from J; junction bases left unmatched: 4. This CDR3 is built from 14 residues.

The chain has TRBV30 and TRBJ2-7; D gene unclear. Germline CDR1 is GTSNPN and CDR2 is SVGIG (reference sequence). V lost 2 bases to trimming and J lost 7 bases, with 9 bases between them. CDR3 length equals 11 residues. CDR3 amino acids: CAWSPPGEQYF. As DNA, the CDR3 is TGTGCCTGGAGTCCCCCCGGGGAGCAGTACTTC.

The V call is TRBV10-1, the J call TRBJ1-1; 7 bases map to TRBD1. Germline V gene sequence: CDR1 WNHNN, CDR2 SYGVQD (reference sequence). This CDR3 comprises 11 residues. The V and J ends lost 6 bases and 8 bases, in that order; junction bases with no gene match: 3. The CDR3 is CASRGQLEAFF. CDR3 in DNA: TGCGCCAGCAGGGGACAGCTAGAAGCTTTCTTT.